This T cell receptor beta chain was identified during a study of Graves' ophthalmopathy and Graves' hyperthyroidism. Study-level points and caveats: Also, most clonotypes expanded in the thyroid above 0.001 frequency appeared in blood.

Patients were diagnosed from clinical symptoms, serum thyroxine, TRAb, thyroid ultrasound and orbital computed tomography. Trimming left V 6 bases short and J 12 bases short, with 15 bases between. CDR1 MDHEN and CDR2 SYDVKM come from the germline V gene. This CDR3 contains 11 residues. This clonotype was observed at least ten times. What it binds is unknown. RNA transcripts provided the template for amplifying TCR beta CDR3 regions. First-round RT-PCR relied on HTBI primers, and a second-round multiplex PCR came next. TCRdb re-derived calls from the multiplex PCR reads in MiXCR, one entry per CDR3 protein. The table lists tens of thousands of distinct CDR3 sequences, approximately 52% of them singletons.

The TCR comes from an adult man with Graves' ophthalmopathy. The sequenced sample was peripheral blood. J is TRBJ2-7 and V is TRBV28; no firm D call. CDR3 nucleotides: TGTGCCAGCAGGACCCTTGCGAGCCTGTACTTC. Protein sequence: CASRTLASLYF.